The 27 T cell receptor beta chains below come from one sample, sequenced in a study of CD8+CD57+ T cells in acquired aplastic anemia. Whoever was chosen for sequencing had shown CD8+CD57+ cell expansion by flow cytometry. According to the study, genomic DNA was the template for TCR beta VDJ and CDR3 profiling. TCRdb ran MiXCR on the reads and lists one entry per CDR3 protein. The sample holds 200,000 to 250,000 distinct CDR3 sequences, about half seen once. Sequencing was carried out using sorted CD4+, CD8+, or CD8+CD57+ T cells (not recorded which) from PBMCs. The source is a human donor with aplastic anemia.

The chain combines TRBV7-9 with TRBJ2-3, with 11 bases aligning to TRBD1. Germline values: CDR1 SEHNR, CDR2 FQNEAQ (reference sequence). CDR3 length: 16 residues. Trimming at V came to 5 bases and at J to 3 bases, leaving 7 bases not matched to a gene. CDR3: CASSPGTGGLTDTQYF. CDR3 in DNA: TGTGCCAGCAGCCCCGGGACAGGGGGTTTGACAGATACGCAGTATTTT. The full variable domain, completed using reference TRBV7-9 and TRBJ2-3, is DTGVSQNPRHKITKRGQNVTFRCDPISEHNRLYWYRQTLGQGPEFLTYFQNEAQLEKSRLLSDRFSAERPKGSFSTLEIQRTEQGDSAMYLCASSPGTGGLTDTQYFGPGTRLTVL.

This clonotype showed up many times. The V gene is TRBV4-1, the J gene TRBJ1-6; D ambiguous. Between the trimmed V and J ends, which lost 4 bases and 0 bases, there was a span of 16 bases. Germline lookup yields CDR1 MGHRA and CDR2 YSYEKL. This CDR3 contains 18 residues. CDR3 loop: CASSPGLEQSSYNSPLHF. The CDR3 DNA reads TGCGCCAGCAGCCCCGGACTGGAACAAAGCTCCTATAATTCACCCCTCCACTTT.

This clonotype was counted many times. V and J are TRBV20-1 and TRBJ1-4, with 9 nucleotides matching TRBD1. Germline-derived CDR1 and CDR2 are DFQATT and SNEGSKA (reference sequence). V was clipped by 4 bases and J by 3 bases; unmatched bases: 6. The CDR3 has 15 residues. The CDR3 sequence: CSAIRTGVPNEKLFF. The CDR3 bases are TGCAGTGCTATCCGGACAGGGGTACCTAATGAAAAACTGTTTTTT.

This clonotype occurred many times. The CDR3 loop is CASRKDREFSPLHF. CDR3 coding DNA: TGTGCCAGTAGGAAGGACAGGGAATTTTCACCCCTCCACTTT. This chain links TRBV19 with TRBJ1-6; 8 bases are shared with TRBD1. J was trimmed by 9 bases and V by 6 bases; bases with no gene match: 7. This CDR3 is built from 14 residues. The V gene's germline CDR1 is LNHDA and CDR2 SQIVND (reference sequence).

The chain recombines TRBV5-1 with TRBJ1-1, with TRBD1 matching over 12 bases. Trimming removed 4 bases from V and 11 bases from J; junction bases left unmatched: 6. The length of the CDR3 is 13 residues. Germline V gives CDR1 SGHRS, CDR2 YFSETQ. The CDR3 reads CASSVGTGGLAFF. The CDR3 DNA reads TGCGCCAGCAGCGTGGGGACAGGGGGCTTGGCTTTCTTT. The whole variable domain, remainder taken from reference TRBV5-1 and TRBJ1-1, is KAGVTQTPRYLIKTRGQQVTLSCSPISGHRSVSWYQQTPGQGLQFLFEYFSETQRNKGNFPGRFSGRQFSNSRSEMNVSTLELGDSALYLCASSVGTGGLAFFGQGTRLTVV.

The gene calls are TRBV7-9 and TRBJ2-1; 12 positions match TRBD2. Germline CDR1 and CDR2: SEHNR and FQNEAQ (reference sequence). There are 18 residues in the CDR3. Trimming took 1 base from V and 2 from J; bases not matched to a gene: 6. As DNA, the CDR3 is TGTGCCAGCAGCTTAGATCTAGCGGGGGGGCAAACCTACAATGAGCAGTTCTTC. The encoded protein is CASSLDLAGGQTYNEQFF.

As regards this clonotype: A read error is possible here, since a much larger clone lies one base away. J is TRBJ1-5 and V is TRBV6-1, with 9 bases fitting TRBD1. The CDR3 runs 15 residues. Trimming removed 5 bases from V and 6 bases from J; junction bases left unmatched: 8. Germline assignment: CDR1 MNHNS and CDR2 SASEGT. CDR3 coding DNA: TGTGCCAGCAGTCCCCGGACAGGGGAACGTCAGCCCCAGCATTTT. Translated, it gives CASSPRTGERQPQHF.

Concerning this clonotype: A junction end diverges from the germline sequence, so it may reflect a read error. V usage is TRBV9 and J usage is TRBJ1-2; D is undetermined. CDR3 length: 12 amino acids. Germline V gene sequence: CDR1 SGDLS, CDR2 YYNGEE. For the CDR3, the DNA is TGTGCCAGCAGCGCCCACAACTACGGCTACACCTTC. It is translated as CASSAHNYGYTF.

There are many counts of this clonotype. The rearrangement links TRBV10-1 to TRBJ1-4; the D gene is possibly TRBD1 (5 bases). Germline V lookup: CDR1 WNHNN, CDR2 SYGVQD (reference sequence). The CDR3 length is 14 residues. Trimming removed 3 bases at V and 5 bases at J, with 10 bases between. The CDR3 is CASSDGTVNEKLFF. Here the CDR3 DNA reads TGCGCCAGCAGTGACGGGACCGTGAATGAAAAACTGTTTTTT.

This sequence joins TRBV7-9 and TRBJ2-7, with 10 nucleotides matching TRBD1. This CDR3 spans 15 amino acids. Germline V gives CDR1 SEHNR, CDR2 FQNEAQ (reference sequence). The junction had 7 bases not matched to a gene; V was cut back by 1 base and J by 7 bases. CDR3 coding DNA: TGTGCCAGCAGCTTAGGGACAGGGGGTTTTCGGGAGCAGTACTTC. Translated, it gives CASSLGTGGFREQYF.

The genes are TRBV29-1 and TRBJ2-3; no definite D call. The V end lost 8 bases, the J end lost 6 bases, and 21 bases lay between the germline ends. This CDR3 is 14 amino acids long. Looked up from germline, CDR1 is SQVTM and CDR2 is ANQGSEA. CDR3 amino acids: CSTLHKELIDTQYF. CDR3 in DNA: TGCAGCACCCTACACAAAGAACTGATCGATACGCAGTATTTT.

This clonotype was observed many times. The chain has TRBV7-8 and TRBJ1-3, with unresolved D. This CDR3 has 16 amino acids. The V gene's germline CDR1 is SGHVS and CDR2 FQNEAQ. V dropped 5 bases and J dropped 2 bases, with 16 bases sitting between them. CDR3 in DNA: TGTGCCAGCAGCCAAAGGGCAGGAGGAGCTGGAAACACCATATATTTT. It yields the protein CASSQRAGGAGNTIYF.

This clonotype was counted between two and nine times. The V and J genes are TRBV3-1 and TRBJ1-3; the D is unclear. V was cut by 0 bases and J by 4 bases, with 10 bases left in between. The CDR3 is 15 residues long. CDR1 is LGHDT, CDR2 YNNKEL, per germline (reference sequence). As DNA, the CDR3 is TGTGCCAGCAGCCAAGATACTTCTAGAGGAAACACCATATATTTT. It encodes CASSQDTSRGNTIYF.

The genes are TRBV10-3 and TRBJ1-4; D is unclear. From germline, CDR1 is ENHRY and CDR2 SYGVKD. The CDR3 extends over 15 amino acids. V was cut by 1 base and J by 4 bases, with 10 bases left in between. CDR3 DNA sequence: TGTGCCATCAGTGAGTTTGGCGGAAGTAATGAAAAACTGTTTTTT. Protein product: CAISEFGGSNEKLFF.

This clonotype came up many times. The chain employs TRBV20-1 and TRBJ2-6; 8 positions agree with TRBD1. The V gene's germline CDR1 is DFQATT and CDR2 SNEGSKA (reference sequence). The length of the CDR3 is 16 residues. Trimming cost V 1 base and J 1 base; bases outside gene matches: 3. In nucleotides, the CDR3 is TGCAGTGCTAGAGGGCAGGGGGCTTCTGGGGCCAACGTCCTGACTTTC. Protein: CSARGQGASGANVLTF.

This clonotype was counted between two and nine times. The rearrangement links TRBV7-6 to TRBJ2-7; 14 bases map to TRBD2. The CDR3 sequence is 15 residues long. Germline V gene data show CDR1 as SGHVS and CDR2 as FNYEAQ. Germline trimming cut 5 bases from V and 7 bases from J; bases unmatched to any gene: 7. The CDR3: CASSARTSGGLEQYF. The DNA of the CDR3 is TGTGCCAGCAGCGCCCGGACTAGCGGGGGGTTGGAGCAGTACTTC.

This clonotype was detected many times. Here the CDR3 reads CASSQEGGYEQYF. In DNA form, the CDR3 reads TGCGCCAGCAGCCAAGAGGGGGGGTACGAGCAGTACTTC. The chain links TRBV4-1 to TRBJ2-7; the match to TRBD2 covers 7 bases. V dropped 0 bases and J dropped 4; count of bases not matched to a gene: 0. From germline, CDR1 is MGHRA and CDR2 YSYEKL. This CDR3 is built from 13 residues.

This clonotype has ten or more counts. This chain joins TRBV4-1 and TRBJ1-6; 9 bases fit TRBD1. CDR1 and CDR2 (germline): MGHRA, YSYEKL. Germline trimming cut 1 base from V and 9 bases from J; bases unmatched to any gene: 19. The CDR3 extends over 20 amino acids. The CDR3: CASSQVIPGDRASGGSPLHF. The CDR3 DNA sequence: TGCGCCAGCAGCCAAGTCATCCCGGGGGACAGGGCATCGGGGGGTTCACCCCTCCACTTT.

This clonotype was counted at least ten times. The junction shows a germline mismatch at one end, possibly a read error. The V call is TRBV7-7, the J call TRBJ2-5, with D unresolved. Germline V gene data show CDR1 as SSHAT and CDR2 as FNYEAQ (reference sequence). The CDR3 length is 12 residues. The CDR3 protein is CASSENQETQYF. The CDR3 region has the DNA TGTGCTAGCAGCGAGAACCAAGAGACCCAGTACTTC.

By sample share, this clonotype is medium-sized. The chain has TRBV25-1 and TRBJ2-3; TRBD2 agrees at 10 bases. The CDR3 is 15 residues long. The trim removed 4 bases at V and 6 bases at J, leaving 7 bases unmatched. Germline V lookup: CDR1 MGHDK, CDR2 SYGVNS. CDR3 coding DNA: TGTGCCAGCAGTGCCCTAGCGGGAGCGGGTGATACGCAGTATTTT. Translated: CASSALAGAGDTQYF.

The V call is TRBV5-6, the J call TRBJ1-5; D is undetermined. V lost 0 bases, J lost 1 base, and 8 bases lay in between. Germline CDR1 reads SGHDT; CDR2 reads YYEEEE. The CDR3 has 15 amino acids. This CDR3 is CASSLGDTSNQPQHF. The CDR3 DNA sequence: TGTGCCAGCAGCTTGGGGGATACCAGCAATCAGCCCCAGCATTTT.

In the case of this clonotype: With a much larger clone just one base away, this may be a read error. The V and J genes are TRBV5-8 and TRBJ1-4, with 8 nucleotides matching TRBD1. This CDR3 is built from 15 residues. Germline V gene data show CDR1 as SGHTS and CDR2 as YDEGEE. The CDR3, as DNA: TGTGCCAGCAGTTTAACAGGGGGTAAAAATGAAAAACTGCTTTTT. Encoded protein: CASSLTGGKNEKLLF. Full variable domain (outside the CDR3, taken from reference TRBV5-8 and TRBJ1-4): EAGVTQSPTHLIKTRGQQATLRCSPISGHTSVYWYQQALGLGLQFLLWYDEGEERNRGNFPPRFSGRQFPNYSSELNVNALELEDSALYLCASSLTGGKNEKLLFGSGTQLSVL.

This clonotype was seen repeatedly, ten times or more. This sequence joins TRBV20-1 and TRBJ2-5, with D tentatively TRBD1 (5 bases). V lost 1 base and J lost 0, with 18 bases in between. The CDR3 length is 17 residues. CDR1 is DFQATT and CDR2 is SNEGSKA in the germline V gene (reference sequence). The CDR3 loop reads CSARVEWWGLYQETQYF. CDR3 nucleotides: TGCAGTGCTAGAGTTGAATGGTGGGGCTTGTACCAAGAGACCCAGTACTTC.

To note about this clonotype: This may come from a read error, since a much larger clone is one base off. The conserved final phenylalanine or tryptophan is absent from the CDR3, which likely points to a read error. This chain connects TRBV7-4 to TRBJ2-5; perhaps D is TRBD1 or TRBD2 (5 bases each). Germline loops: CDR1 SGHVT, CDR2 SQSDAQ. Trimming shortened V by 11 bases and J by 4 bases, and 11 bases separated the two germline ends. CDR3 size: 11 residues. The DNA of the CDR3 is TGTGCCTGGACTGACAGAGAGACCCAGTACCTC. As protein: CAWTDRETQYL.

Here the CDR3 DNA reads TGTGCCAGCAGGGAGAAGGATCGGAAGGGTTTAGCTTTCTTT. This encodes CASREKDRKGLAFF. The genes are TRBV2 and TRBJ1-1; D unresolved. Trimming stripped 6 bases from V and 10 bases from J, with 21 bases between. The germline V gene has CDR1 SNHLY and CDR2 FYNNEI. The CDR3 is 14 residues long.

This chain joins TRBV7-9 and TRBJ1-2; D perhaps matches TRBD1 (5 bases). Per the germline V gene, CDR1 is SEHNR and CDR2 is FQNEAQ (reference sequence). The V and J ends lost 3 bases and 4 bases respectively, with 9 bases between them. The length of the CDR3 is 13 residues. For the CDR3, the DNA is TGTGCCAGCAGCTTGGACAAATCCTATGGCTACACCTTC. Residues: CASSLDKSYGYTF.

This clonotype was counted only a few times. This chain joins TRBV12-3 or TRBV12-4 and TRBJ1-5; 9 positions agree with TRBD1. Germline trimming cut 2 bases from V and 0 bases from J; bases unmatched to any gene: 8. This CDR3 is 18 amino acids long. Written as DNA, the CDR3 is TGTGCCAGCAGTTTACTACGGGACAGGGCGTATAGCAATCAGCCCCAGCATTTT. This gives the protein CASSLLRDRAYSNQPQHF.